The present entry profiles one TCR beta chain with its context. Sequencing of TCR beta drew on CD8+ and CD4+ T cells from blood. The multiple sclerosis controls, all treatment-naive patients, had relapsing-remitting disease that was stable or active. The data are from a study of CD8 T cells in Susac syndrome. When the RNA was reverse transcribed, random hexamers were used with an input of about 0.45 to 1 ug. Amplification of TCR beta CDR3 used immunoSEQ multiplex PCR across 54 Vbeta and 13 Jbeta. TCRdb analysed the immunoSEQ multiplex PCR reads with MiXCR anew, one entry per CDR3 protein. This sample has 75,000 to 95,000 distinct CDR3 sequences, with 91% found just once. This receptor was identified in a human donor with multiple sclerosis. The sample was CD8+ T cells from PBMCs.

The CDR3 region is CSARVLTGTYEQYF. Written as DNA, the CDR3 is TGCAGTGCTAGAGTCCTGACAGGCACCTACGAGCAGTACTTC. This chain joins TRBV20-1 and TRBJ2-7, with a tentative D call TRBD1 (6 bases). CDR1 DFQATT and CDR2 SNEGSKA come from the germline V gene (reference sequence). The CDR3 has 14 amino acids. Trimming pared 1 base from V and 2 bases from J, leaving 12 bases between.